This T cell receptor beta chain comes out of a study of blood T cell repertoires in COVID-19. Study at large: There were acute and convalescent COVID-19 samples, and they came from the United States, Italy and Spain. Nucleic acid was either cDNA or gDNA, and it came from T cells, B-cell-depleted T cells, or PBMCs.

CDR3 length equals 16 residues. Per germline, CDR1 SGHRS and CDR2 YFSETQ. Trimming stripped 2 bases from V and 2 bases from J, with 15 bases between. As originally analysed: The assay estimated nucleated cells by amplifying reference gene primers. The method was immunoSEQ multiplex PCR; TCRdb's version includes in-frame clones alone and lacks a portion of them. That table furnishes V, J and clone size, whereas the DNA furnished D and trimming. This sample has around 130,000 clones, with roughly four fifths found just once. The source of this sequence is a human donor in a cohort sampled during active COVID-19. The material sequenced was peripheral blood. V is TRBV5-1 and J is TRBJ2-3, with D perhaps matching TRBD1 (6 bases). In DNA form, the CDR3 reads TGCGCCAGCAGCTTCACAGGGTCCCCGCACACAGATACGCAGTATTTT. This translates into CASSFTGSPHTDTQYF. Full variable domain (remainder filled in from reference TRBV5-1 and TRBJ2-3): KAGVTQTPRYLIKTRGQQVTLSCSPISGHRSVSWYQQTPGQGLQFLFEYFSETQRNKGNFPGRFSGRQFSNSRSEMNVSTLELGDSALYLCASSFTGSPHTDTQYFGPGTRLTVL.